This passage covers 9 T cell receptor beta chains from one sample sequenced in a study of shared clonotypes between healthy human individuals. In the naive CD8 group, cells lacked CD45RO and were positively selected for CCR7, so terminally differentiated effector memory CD45RA+ cells were left out. Repertoires were generated with immunoSEQ multiplex PCR, while TCRdb's copy carries only in-frame clones and drops some. The table lists more than 550,000 clones, 92% of them singletons, with approximately 25% in the top ten. The source material was naive CD8+ T cells sorted from blood. The receptors come from a man younger than 45 in good health.

V usage is TRBV27 and J usage is TRBJ2-1; D is undetermined. Germline loops: CDR1 MNHEY, CDR2 SMNVEV (reference sequence). V lost 7 bases and J 2 bases, leaving 15 bases between the germline ends. The CDR3 contains 15 residues. The CDR3 loop is CASTPRALAYNEQFF. The CDR3 DNA reads TGTGCCAGCACCCCAAGGGCATTAGCCTACAATGAGCAGTTCTTC.

The rearrangement uses TRBV15 and TRBJ2-2; 10 nucleotides match TRBD2. The CDR3 is 16 amino acids. Germline CDR1 LNHNV, CDR2 YYDKDF (reference sequence). The V segment lost 3 bases and the J segment 6 bases; nucleotides outside the gene matches: 7. CDR3 nucleotide sequence: TGTGCCACCAGCAGTCCTAGCGGGAGAATGGCCGGGGAGCTGTTTTTT. It encodes CATSSPSGRMAGELFF.

The V gene is TRBV4-1, the J gene TRBJ2-3; no definite D call. V lost 4 bases and J 3 bases, leaving 14 bases between the germline ends. CDR3 length equals 15 residues. The germline V gene has CDR1 MGHRA and CDR2 YSYEKL. The CDR3 DNA sequence: TGCGCCAGCAGCCTAGGTCCTGGTCGAACAGATACGCAGTATTTT. This codes for CASSLGPGRTDTQYF.

The chain recombines TRBV7-9 with TRBJ2-1; 8 bases fit TRBD2. The CDR3 is 13 amino acids. Per the germline V gene, CDR1 is SEHNR and CDR2 is FQNEAQ (reference sequence). V dropped 5 bases and J dropped 6; count of bases not matched to a gene: 3. CDR3 nucleotide sequence: TGTGCCAGCAGCCCCGGGACTAGCAATGAGCAGTTCTTC. Its translation is CASSPGTSNEQFF.

The V call is TRBV18, the J call TRBJ2-1; 9 positions agree with TRBD2. Germline V gives CDR1 KGHSH, CDR2 LQKENI. V dropped 3 bases and J dropped 2; count of bases not matched to a gene: 14. The CDR3 consists of 19 residues. The CDR3 coding sequence is TGTGCCAGCTCACCTAATATAGTAAGCGGGAGGTTCACCTACAATGAGCAGTTCTTC. It yields the protein CASSPNIVSGRFTYNEQFF.

Comments on this clone: The same CDR3 also results from other DNA sequences found in this sample. J is TRBJ2-7 and V is TRBV7-9, with a weak D call TRBD2 (5 bases). The CDR3 covers 12 residues. The germline V and J ends were trimmed by 3 bases and 3 bases, with 6 bases remaining between them. Germline V gene data show CDR1 as SEHNR and CDR2 as FQNEAQ (reference sequence). CDR3 protein: CASSLGSYEQYF. The CDR3 DNA is TGTGCCAGCAGCTTGGGGAGCTACGAGCAGTACTTC. Looking up the rest from reference TRBV7-9 and TRBJ2-7 gives the full variable domain: DTGVSQNPRHKITKRGQNVTFRCDPISEHNRLYWYRQTLGQGPEFLTYFQNEAQLEKSRLLSDRFSAERPKGSFSTLEIQRTEQGDSAMYLCASSLGSYEQYFGPGTRLTVT.

This clone was recorded a few times. The chain combines TRBV28 with TRBJ1-2, with D perhaps TRBD1 (5 bases). This CDR3 has 14 amino acids. Per the germline V gene, CDR1 is MDHEN and CDR2 is SYDVKM. With 6 bases removed from V and 4 bases from J, the gap between germline ends came to 15 bases. The CDR3 sequence: CASSFQGALYGYTF. The CDR3 DNA reads TGTGCCAGCAGCTTCCAGGGAGCCCTCTATGGCTACACCTTC.

CDR3 DNA: TGCAGCGTTGAAGGGCGGTTAAACGAGCAGTACTTC. Translating gives CSVEGRLNEQYF. This chain links TRBV29-1 with TRBJ2-7; no reliable D call. V was cut by 1 base and J by 5 bases, with 9 bases left in between. The CDR3 totals 12 residues. Germline V gene sequence: CDR1 SQVTM, CDR2 ANQGSEA.

This chain joins TRBV7-6 and TRBJ2-3; 12 bases align to TRBD2. Losses at the gene ends were 5 bases for V and 1 base for J; bases not matched to a gene: 10. The germline gives CDR1 SGHVS, CDR2 FNYEAQ. The CDR3 runs 18 residues. CDR3 sequence (DNA): TGTGCCAGCAGCCTGGGGCTAGCGGGAGGGCCGGGCACAGATACGCAGTATTTT. Protein sequence: CASSLGLAGGPGTDTQYF.